This T cell receptor beta chain is from a study of beta chain features in type 1 diabetes. This CDR3 has 17 amino acids. CDR1 SGHTA and CDR2 FQGNSA come from the germline V gene. The junction had 15 bases not matched to a gene; V was cut back by 5 bases and J by 6 bases. Expressed TCRB transcripts were sequenced after all isolated RNA was converted to cDNA. Sequencing used immunoSEQ multiplex PCR; TCRdb keeps in-frame clones, though not all of them. The table records 50,000 to 55,000 clones, roughly 63% of them present only once. The study's findings and limits: All four CD4+ subsets of Type 1 diabetes patients contained TCRB CDR3s that were moderately but significantly shorter.

A note on this clone: Its antigen is not known.

The sequenced sample was stem cell memory CD4+ T cells from blood. The clonotype comes from a woman younger than 45 with type 1 diabetes. V gene TRBV7-2 combines with J gene TRBJ2-2; TRBD2 agrees at 7 bases. The CDR3 here is CASSPRRGSVRAGELFF. CDR3 sequence (DNA): TGTGCCAGCAGCCCGCGGCGGGGGTCGGTTCGGGCCGGGGAGCTGTTTTTT.